The T cell receptor (beta chain) under discussion was sequenced for a study of spatial heterogeneity in lung cancer. One entry per CDR3 protein results from TCRdb running MiXCR on the 5' RACE reads. Counted here are roughly 5,100 distinct CDR3 sequences, less than 9% occurring once; the ten biggest clones make up under 50%. Indicated time point: sample taken at primary tumor resection. Study conclusions and caveats: Within tumors, counts of expanded alpha and beta TCRs tracked tumor mutation counts.

CDR3 length: 14 amino acids. Germline CDR1 DFQATT, CDR2 SNEGSKA (reference sequence). Trimming removed 3 bases at V and 2 bases at J, with 11 bases between. Worth noting for this clonotype: Its cognate antigen is unknown.

The starting material was lung tumor tissue, obtained at surgery. This chain connects TRBV20-1 to TRBJ2-1, with D possibly TRBD2 on 6 matching bases. The TCR comes from a male donor with early-stage non-small cell lung cancer. CDR3 bases: TGCAGTGCTAGTGGGACTCCGACCTACAATGAGCAGTTCTTC. It codes for CSASGTPTYNEQFF.